This is a list of T cell receptor beta chains from one sample in a study of T cells in narcolepsy. Data came from immunoSEQ multiplex PCR; TCRdb stores just in-frame clones and leaves some out. The sample consists of about 30,000 clones, 82% of them appearing once. Material: CD45RA- memory CD4+ T cells from PBMCs. Source of these receptors: a human donor with narcolepsy. The conserved cysteine and the conserved F or W are not part of the CDR3 here.

v_gene,CDR3aa
TRBV7-2,ASKKGGLTGELF
TRBV28,ASSPDRLTDTQY
TRBV5-1,ASSPDRGSGNTIY
TRBV30,AWRGEAYEQY
TRBV5-8,ASSLEFGTSGYPSYNEQF
TRBV5-1,ASSFIGALGETQY
TRBV30,AWSVRGYEQY
TRBV2,ASRQAEAGHGYT
TRBV11-1,ASRIGGIGNTIY
TRBV19,ASSSPGLAGGSEQF
TRBV18,ASSMGTGGSGNTIY
TRBV29-1,SVGTVDSNQPRH
TRBV7-2,ASSLQNTDTQY
TRBV11-1,ASSRTENTEAF
TRBV10-3,AISESSPTDTQY
TRBV14,ASSQGRGTQY
TRBV2,ASTRGYNSPLH
TRBV19,ASSTEVGEKLF
TRBV7-7,ASSRGGGETQY
TRBV29-1,SVRTGTDTQY
TRBV2,ASSEANFGGTEAF
TRBV6-5,ASSPRDRGPYEQY
TRBV14,ASSQDYRGLYGYT
TRBV7-9,ASSSTVRGASYNEQF
TRBV2,ASSELGPRYEQY
TRBV19,ASSSTTGGFNQPQH
TRBV2,ASGGQGVAGELF
TRBV14,ASSAGTGRGHGELF
TRBV9,ASSPGRYTEAF
TRBV27,ASSRQGLNEKLF
TRBV19,ASRWDRAPNTEAF